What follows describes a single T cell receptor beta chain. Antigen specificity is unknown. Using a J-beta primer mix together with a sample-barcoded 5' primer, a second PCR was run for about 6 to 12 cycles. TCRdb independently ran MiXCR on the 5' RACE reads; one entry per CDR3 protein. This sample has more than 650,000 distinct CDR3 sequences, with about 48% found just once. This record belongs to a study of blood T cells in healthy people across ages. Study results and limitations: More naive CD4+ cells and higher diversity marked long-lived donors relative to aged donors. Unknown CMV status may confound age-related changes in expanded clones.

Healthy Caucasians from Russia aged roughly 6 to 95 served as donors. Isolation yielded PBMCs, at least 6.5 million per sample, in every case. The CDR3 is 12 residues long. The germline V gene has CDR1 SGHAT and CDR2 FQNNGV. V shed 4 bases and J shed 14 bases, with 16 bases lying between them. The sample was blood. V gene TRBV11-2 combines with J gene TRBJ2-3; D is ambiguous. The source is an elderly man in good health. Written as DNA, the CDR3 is TGTGCCAGCAGCTCCATGCGGAGATACGCGTATTTT. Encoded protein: CASSSMRRYAYF.